Sample share makes the clone carrying this TCR beta chain medium-sized. Its cognate antigen is unknown. The time point here: week 35, safety follow-up. Doses comprised 300 ug of mutant IDH1 20-mer peptide each, plus topical imiquimod. The data were taken from a study of a mutant IDH1 vaccine in newly diagnosed glioma. Across the whole study: Vaccines began 4-6 weeks after radiotherapy alone, or with temozolomide cycles. Sex distribution of treated patients was about 62% male and roughly 40% female; mean age was around 40 years.

CDR1 and CDR2 (germline): SNHLY, FYNNEI. The germline V and J ends were trimmed by 1 base and 5 bases, with 12 bases remaining between them. The CDR3 runs 15 residues. The data were produced by immunoSEQ multiplex PCR, yet TCRdb's version contains in-frame clones alone and is incomplete. The data show more than 60,000 clones, under 85% seen once. The gene calls are TRBV2 and TRBJ1-5, with no clear D. The sequences come from PBMCs, collected from a glioma patient whose treatment included an IDH1 peptide vaccine. The sequence came from a man aged 50 or older with glioma. The chain's CDR3 is CASSEGPLFDQPQHF. CDR3 DNA sequence: TGTGCCAGCAGTGAAGGTCCCCTCTTCGATCAGCCCCAGCATTTT.